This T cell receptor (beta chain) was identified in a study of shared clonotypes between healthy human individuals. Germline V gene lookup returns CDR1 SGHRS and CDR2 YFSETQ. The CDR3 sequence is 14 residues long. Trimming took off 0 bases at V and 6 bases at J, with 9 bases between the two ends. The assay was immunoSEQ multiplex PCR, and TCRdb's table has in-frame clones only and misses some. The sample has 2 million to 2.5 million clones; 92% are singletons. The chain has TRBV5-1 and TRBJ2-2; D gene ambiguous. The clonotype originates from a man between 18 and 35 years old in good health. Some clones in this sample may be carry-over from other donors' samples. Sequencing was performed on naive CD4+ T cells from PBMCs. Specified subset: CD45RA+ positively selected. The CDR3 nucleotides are TGCGCCAGCAGCTTGGGTCCGGAGCCCGGGGAGCTGTTTTTT. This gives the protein CASSLGPEPGELFF.